What follows is one TCR beta chain and its context. As yet, its antigen is unknown. The sample comes from a study of cytomegalovirus exposure and HLA in healthy donors. The study, taken as a whole, reports: Later analysis associated a missense DCLRE1C variant with TCR beta V- and J-gene trimming. Presence/absence analysis assumed near-uniform sequencing depth across donors.

The PCR employed 60 Vbeta primers together with 13 Jbeta primers. TCRdb's table, derived via immunoSEQ multiplex PCR, lists solely in-frame clones and lacks some. The data hold some 92,000 clones, with about four fifths observed a single time. Trimming removed 4 bases at V and 0 bases at J, with 8 bases between. The germline CDR1 and CDR2 sequences are SGHRS and YFSETQ. The CDR3 runs to 15 residues. The J gene is TRBJ1-6, the V gene TRBV5-1, with D unresolved. The receptor's source is a man younger than 30 in good health and CMV-seropositive. Sequenced material: PBMCs. The CDR3 sequence is CASSPVLSYNSPLHF. The CDR3 DNA reads TGCGCCAGCAGCCCCGTCCTCTCCTATAATTCACCCCTCCACTTT.